Listed below are T cell receptor beta chains from one sample, sequenced in a study of Ad26.COV2.S vaccination and SARS-CoV-2 variants. TCRdb keeps only in-frame clones here, not all; method: immunoSEQ multiplex PCR. The sample records about 400,000 clones, more than 75% being singletons. The material was peripheral blood, obtained in a trial of Ad26.COV2.S vaccine versus placebo. Receptors were obtained from a person aged 18-60 years who received the Ad26.COV2.S COVID-19 vaccine or a placebo. The conserved cysteine and the conserved F or W are not part of the CDR3 here. The order of the fields is CDR3 protein, V gene.

CDR3 protein: AYAGTGANVLT
V gene: TRBV30

CDR3 protein: ATSGFISNEKLF
V gene: TRBV25-1

CDR3 protein: ASSDRQGVEEKLF
V gene: TRBV7-9

CDR3 protein: ASSDSRRSTEAF
V gene: TRBV6-4

CDR3 protein: ASSRDRYSYNSPLH
V gene: TRBV2

CDR3 protein: ASRIRDGHNYGYT
V gene: TRBV6-4

CDR3 protein: ASSLRTGIYEQY
V gene: TRBV7-8

CDR3 protein: ASSSRIEPSTDTQY
V gene: TRBV7-8

CDR3 protein: ASSSRGNSNQPQH
V gene: TRBV6-6

CDR3 protein: ATSRDRRTNYGYT
V gene: TRBV15

CDR3 protein: ASSLAVVADTGELF
V gene: TRBV5-1

CDR3 protein: ASSFTGGRDEQY
V gene: TRBV5-1

CDR3 protein: ASSQGWRGPYNEQF
V gene: TRBV14

CDR3 protein: ASSDSQTSGGTDTQY
V gene: TRBV6-4

CDR3 protein: ASSLGDMRLNTEAF
V gene: TRBV28

CDR3 protein: ASSPPRQGSGEKLF
V gene: TRBV28

CDR3 protein: SVAFFYITGASSYEQY
V gene: TRBV29-1

CDR3 protein: ASSITRGLGHEQF
V gene: TRBV19

CDR3 protein: AISGKGDTEAF
V gene: TRBV10-3

CDR3 protein: ASSLAPGEGTDTQY
V gene: TRBV5-1

CDR3 protein: ASRWTGVNTEAF
V gene: TRBV28

CDR3 protein: ASSLDPRGGPYEQY
V gene: TRBV28

CDR3 protein: ASSHPYQETQY
V gene: TRBV4-1

CDR3 protein: ASSLDSATDTQY
V gene: TRBV11-3

CDR3 protein: ASSYETGPTDTQY
V gene: TRBV5-6

CDR3 protein: ASSKGTGESSYEQY
V gene: TRBV5-5

CDR3 protein: ASSLTGLQETQY
V gene: TRBV7-7

CDR3 protein: SACPGTGSYEQY
V gene: TRBV29-1

CDR3 protein: ASSVAGNQPQH
V gene: TRBV2

CDR3 protein: ATVGMGDRYYEQY
V gene: TRBV6-6

CDR3 protein: ASSLGGQPNQPQH
V gene: TRBV5-8

CDR3 protein: ASRAGTGMNTEAF
V gene: TRBV6-5

CDR3 protein: AADRGDTEAF
V gene: TRBV30